One and the same sample provided the 4 T cell receptor beta chains below, sequenced in a study of T cells in Graves' hyperthyroidism and ophthalmopathy. Amplified regions were TCR beta CDR3 sequences from RNA transcripts. The primer set for the first-round RT-PCR of the TCR CDR3 was HTBI. TCRdb reprocessed the multiplex PCR reads via MiXCR and lists one record per CDR3 protein. The data hold about 640,000 distinct CDR3 sequences, with around 13% observed a single time. Sequencing was done on a sample of blood. These receptors all stem from a woman aged 50 to 65 with Graves' ophthalmopathy.

Regarding this clonotype: A much more abundant neighbour one base away suggests this may be a read error. The chain has TRBV7-9 and TRBJ2-7; tentative D call: TRBD1 (5 bases). This CDR3 is built from 15 residues. Germline lookup yields CDR1 SEHNR and CDR2 FQNEAQ (reference sequence). Trimming cost V 0 bases and J 2 bases, with 11 bases left between them. In nucleotides, the CDR3 is TGTGCCAGCAGCTTAGCCCACGACAGCCCCTACGAGCAGTACTTC. Its translation: CASSLAHDSPYEQYF.

This clonotype has only a few counts. The chain combines TRBV25-1 with TRBJ2-3, with D uncertain. CDR1 MGHDK and CDR2 SYGVNS come from the germline V gene. This CDR3 spans 15 amino acids. Trimming left V 2 bases short and J 1 base short, with 10 bases between. The CDR3 reads CASSEDRVRTDTQYF. CDR3 coding DNA: TGTGCCAGCAGTGAAGACCGGGTCCGCACAGATACGCAGTATTTT.

This clonotype was detected only a few times. The genes are TRBV29-1 and TRBJ2-4, with TRBD1 identical over 7 bases. V shed 6 bases, J shed 1 base, and the junction held 9 bases outside the gene matches. The CDR3 loop spans 15 amino acids. The germline gives CDR1 SQVTM, CDR2 ANQGSEA. The CDR3 DNA sequence: TGCAGCGTCCGAGAGACAGGGTTCGCCAAAAACATTCAGTACTTC. Translation gives CSVRETGFAKNIQYF. Together with reference TRBV29-1 and TRBJ2-4, the CDR3 gives the full variable domain: SAVISQKPSRDICQRGTSLTIQCQVDSQVTMMFWYRQQPGQSLTLIATANQGSEATYESGFVIDKFPISRPNLTFSTLTVSNMSPEDSSIYLCSVRETGFAKNIQYFGAGTRLSVL.

This clonotype was found many times. J is TRBJ1-5 and V is TRBV7-6; D is unclear. Trimming removed 1 base at V and 4 bases at J, with 11 bases between. Germline values: CDR1 SGHVS, CDR2 FNYEAQ. The CDR3 covers 15 residues. The CDR3 DNA follows: TGTGCCAGCAGCTTAGAAATAGGGATGAATCAGCCCCAGCATTTT. This sequence encodes CASSLEIGMNQPQHF.